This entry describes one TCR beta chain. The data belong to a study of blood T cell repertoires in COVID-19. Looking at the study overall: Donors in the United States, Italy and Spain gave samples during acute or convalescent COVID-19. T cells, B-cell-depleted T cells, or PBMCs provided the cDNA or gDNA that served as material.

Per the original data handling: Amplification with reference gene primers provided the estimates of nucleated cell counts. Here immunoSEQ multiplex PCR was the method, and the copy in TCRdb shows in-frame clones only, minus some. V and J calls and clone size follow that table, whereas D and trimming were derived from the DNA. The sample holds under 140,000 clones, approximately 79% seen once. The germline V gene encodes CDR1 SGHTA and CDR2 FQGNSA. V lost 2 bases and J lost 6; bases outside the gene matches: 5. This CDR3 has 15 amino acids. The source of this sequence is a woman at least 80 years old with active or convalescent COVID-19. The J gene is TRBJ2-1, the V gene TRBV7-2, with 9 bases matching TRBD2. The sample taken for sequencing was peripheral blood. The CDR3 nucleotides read TGTGCCAGCAGCTTAATGGTAGCGGGGGCCAATGAGCAGTTCTTC. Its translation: CASSLMVAGANEQFF.